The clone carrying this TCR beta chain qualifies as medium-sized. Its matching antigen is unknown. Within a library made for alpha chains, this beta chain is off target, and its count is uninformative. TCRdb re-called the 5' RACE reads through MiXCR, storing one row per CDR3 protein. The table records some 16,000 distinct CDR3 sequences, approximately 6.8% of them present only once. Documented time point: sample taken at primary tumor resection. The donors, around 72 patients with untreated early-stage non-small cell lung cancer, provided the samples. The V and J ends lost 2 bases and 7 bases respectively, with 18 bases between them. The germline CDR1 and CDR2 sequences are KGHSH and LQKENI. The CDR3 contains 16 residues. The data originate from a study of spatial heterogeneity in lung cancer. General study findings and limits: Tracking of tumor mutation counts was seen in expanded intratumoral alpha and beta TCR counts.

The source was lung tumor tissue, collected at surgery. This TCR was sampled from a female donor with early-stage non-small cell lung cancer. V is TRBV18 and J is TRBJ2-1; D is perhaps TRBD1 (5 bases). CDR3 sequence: CASSPVVQGTLNEQFF. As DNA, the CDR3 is TGTGCCAGCTCACCAGTAGTGCAGGGTACTTTGAATGAGCAGTTCTTC. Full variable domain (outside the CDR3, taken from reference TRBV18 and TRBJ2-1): NAGVMQNPRHLVRRRGQEARLRCSPMKGHSHVYWYRQLPEEGLKFMVYLQKENIIDESGMPKERFSAEFPKEGPSILRIQQVVRGDSAAYFCASSPVVQGTLNEQFFGPGTRLTVL.